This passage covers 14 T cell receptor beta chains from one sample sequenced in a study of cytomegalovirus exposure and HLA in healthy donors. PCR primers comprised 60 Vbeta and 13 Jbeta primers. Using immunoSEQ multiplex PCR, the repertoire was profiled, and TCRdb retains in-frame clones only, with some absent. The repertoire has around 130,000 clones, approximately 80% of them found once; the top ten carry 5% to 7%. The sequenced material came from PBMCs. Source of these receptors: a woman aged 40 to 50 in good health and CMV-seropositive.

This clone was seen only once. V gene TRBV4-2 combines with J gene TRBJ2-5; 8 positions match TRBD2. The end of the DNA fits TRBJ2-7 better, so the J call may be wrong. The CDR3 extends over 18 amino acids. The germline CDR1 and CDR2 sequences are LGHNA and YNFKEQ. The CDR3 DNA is TGTGCCAGCAGCCAAGATGTGGTAGCGGGGATTAACCGCTACGAGCAGTACTTC. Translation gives CASSQDVVAGINRYEQYF.

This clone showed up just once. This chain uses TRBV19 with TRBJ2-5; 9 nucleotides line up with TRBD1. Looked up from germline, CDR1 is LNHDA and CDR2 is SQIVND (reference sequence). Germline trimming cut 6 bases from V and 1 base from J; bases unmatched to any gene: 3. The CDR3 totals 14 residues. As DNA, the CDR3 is TGTGCCAGTAGAAGGACAGGGGTCCAAGAGACCCAGTACTTC. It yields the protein CASRRTGVQETQYF.

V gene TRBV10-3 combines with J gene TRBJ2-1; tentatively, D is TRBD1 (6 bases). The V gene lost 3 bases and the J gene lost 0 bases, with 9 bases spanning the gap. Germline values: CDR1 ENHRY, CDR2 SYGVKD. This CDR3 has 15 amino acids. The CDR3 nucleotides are TGTGCCATCAGTGACCGGGACAACTCCTACAATGAGCAGTTCTTC. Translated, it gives CAISDRDNSYNEQFF.

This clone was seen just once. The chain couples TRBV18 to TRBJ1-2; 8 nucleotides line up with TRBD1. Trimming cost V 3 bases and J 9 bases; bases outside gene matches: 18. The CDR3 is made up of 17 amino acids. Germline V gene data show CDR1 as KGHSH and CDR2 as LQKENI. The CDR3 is CASSPTTPGQEYRSYTF. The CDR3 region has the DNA TGTGCCAGCTCACCTACAACCCCGGGACAGGAGTATAGGAGCTACACCTTC.

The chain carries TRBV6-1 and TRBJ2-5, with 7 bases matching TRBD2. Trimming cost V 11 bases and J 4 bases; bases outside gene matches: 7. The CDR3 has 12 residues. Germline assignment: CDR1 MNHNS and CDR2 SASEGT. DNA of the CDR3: TGTGCCGGCTCTAGCGGTCGAGAGACCCAGTACTTC. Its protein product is CAGSSGRETQYF.

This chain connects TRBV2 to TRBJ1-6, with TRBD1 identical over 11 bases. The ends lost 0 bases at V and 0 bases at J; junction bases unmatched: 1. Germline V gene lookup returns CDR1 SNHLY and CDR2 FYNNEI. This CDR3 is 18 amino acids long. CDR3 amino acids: CASSEAGQGDSYNSPLHF. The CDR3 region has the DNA TGTGCCAGCAGTGAAGCGGGACAGGGGGACTCCTATAATTCACCCCTCCACTTT.

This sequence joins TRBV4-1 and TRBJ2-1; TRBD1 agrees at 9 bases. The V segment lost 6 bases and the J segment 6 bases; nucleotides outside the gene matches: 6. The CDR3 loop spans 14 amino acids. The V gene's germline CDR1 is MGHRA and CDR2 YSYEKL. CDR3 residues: CASSPTGGINEQFF. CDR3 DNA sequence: TGCGCCAGCAGTCCGACAGGGGGTATCAATGAGCAGTTCTTC.

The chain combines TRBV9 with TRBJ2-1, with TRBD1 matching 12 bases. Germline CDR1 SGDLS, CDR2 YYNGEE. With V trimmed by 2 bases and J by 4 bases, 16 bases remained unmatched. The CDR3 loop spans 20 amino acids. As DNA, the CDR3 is TGTGCCAGCAGCGTTGGGGGGACAGGGGGCCTCGGGACTAGATACAATGAGCAGTTCTTC. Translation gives CASSVGGTGGLGTRYNEQFF.

CDR3 DNA sequence: TGTGCCAGCAGTCCACTATACAGGGGGCACGACACTGAAGCTTTCTTT. It codes for CASSPLYRGHDTEAFF. The gene calls are TRBV27 and TRBJ1-1; 9 nucleotides align to TRBD1. Germline-derived CDR1 and CDR2 are MNHEY and SMNVEV (reference sequence). CDR3 length: 16 residues. V shed 5 bases and J 3 bases; nucleotides not matched to a gene: 10.

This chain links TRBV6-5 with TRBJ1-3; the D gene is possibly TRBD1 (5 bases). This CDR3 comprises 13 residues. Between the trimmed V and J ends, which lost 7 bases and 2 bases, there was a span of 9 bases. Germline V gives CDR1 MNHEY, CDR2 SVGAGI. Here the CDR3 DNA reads TGTGCCAGCACTGAAGGGGCTGGAAACACCATATATTTT. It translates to CASTEGAGNTIYF.

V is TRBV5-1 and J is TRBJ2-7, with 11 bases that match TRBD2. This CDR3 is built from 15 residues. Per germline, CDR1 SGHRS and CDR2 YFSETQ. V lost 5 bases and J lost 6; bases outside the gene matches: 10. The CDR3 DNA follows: TGCGCCAGCAGGTATAGCGGGGGGGCCCAGGCCGAGCAGTACTTC. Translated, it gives CASRYSGGAQAEQYF.

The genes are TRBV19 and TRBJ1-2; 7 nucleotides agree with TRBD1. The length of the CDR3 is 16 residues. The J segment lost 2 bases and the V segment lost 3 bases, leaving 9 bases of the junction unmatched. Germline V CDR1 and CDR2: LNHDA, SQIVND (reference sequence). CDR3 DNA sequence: TGTGCCAGTAGTATTTCCCCGACAGGGAGGAACTATGGCTACACCTTC. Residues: CASSISPTGRNYGYTF. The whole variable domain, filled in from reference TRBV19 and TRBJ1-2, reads DGGITQSPKYLFRKEGQNVTLSCEQNLNHDAMYWYRQDPGQGLRLIYYSQIVNDFQKGDIAEGYSVSREKKESFPLTVTSAQKNPTAFYLCASSISPTGRNYGYTFGSGTRLTVV.

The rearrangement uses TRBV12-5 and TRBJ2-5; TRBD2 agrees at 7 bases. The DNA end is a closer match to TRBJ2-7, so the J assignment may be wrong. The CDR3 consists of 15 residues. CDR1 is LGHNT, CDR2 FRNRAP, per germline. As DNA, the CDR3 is TGTGCTAGTGGTTTGGTTTGTTGTGCGGGAGACGAGCAGTACTTC. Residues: CASGLVCCAGDEQYF.

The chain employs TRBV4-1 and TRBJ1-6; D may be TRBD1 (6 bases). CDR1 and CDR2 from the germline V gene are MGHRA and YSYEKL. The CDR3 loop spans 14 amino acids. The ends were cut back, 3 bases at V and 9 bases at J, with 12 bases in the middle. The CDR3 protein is CASSHEGGSSPLHF. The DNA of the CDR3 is TGCGCCAGCAGCCATGAGGGGGGGTCTTCACCCCTCCACTTT.